A selection of T cell receptor beta chains follows, all from one sample in a study of T cells in Graves' hyperthyroidism and ophthalmopathy. TCRdb called the multiplex PCR reads again in MiXCR, with one record for every CDR3 protein. There are around 580,000 distinct CDR3 sequences in the sample; approximately 15% occur only once, and 15% to 20% lies in the top ten. Sequencing used blood. All receptors come from a woman aged 18-29 years with Graves' hyperthyroidism. Both conserved end residues are part of each CDR3. A D gene is named only where the DNA matches it firmly. Clone size is stated in some rows and not others, as once, few, many or a class when expanded.

D	size	V	J	CDR3	DNA
NA	NA	TRBV3-1	TRBJ2-3	CASSRQGEHSTDTQYF	TGTGCCAGCAGCCGCCAAGGGGAGCATAGCACAGATACGCAGTATTTT
TRBD1	NA	TRBV3-1	TRBJ1-1	CASSQGQGRAFF	TGTGCCAGCAGCCAAGGACAGGGTCGAGCTTTCTTT
TRBD1	few	TRBV27	TRBJ2-6	CASSGTGSPGANVLTF	TGTGCCAGCAGTGGGACAGGGTCACCTGGGGCCAACGTCCTGACTTTC
NA	many	TRBV28	TRBJ2-4	CASSPQPISRAKNIQYF	TGTGCCAGCAGCCCGCAGCCAATTTCTCGGGCCAAAAACATTCAGTACTTC
NA	few	TRBV27	TRBJ2-7	CASSLADTYEQYF	TGTGCCAGCAGTTTAGCGGATACCTACGAGCAGTACTTC
NA	few	TRBV2	TRBJ2-1	CASSLEGPVPPEQFF	TGTGCCAGCAGTCTGGAGGGCCCCGTGCCTCCTGAGCAGTTCTTC
NA	NA	TRBV5-1	TRBJ2-5	CASSLALANRETQYF	TGCGCCAGCAGCTTGGCCTTGGCTAATCGGGAGACCCAGTACTTC
TRBD1	few	TRBV29-1	TRBJ2-5	CSASGTARMGETQYF	TGCAGCGCATCGGGGACAGCAAGAATGGGAGAGACCCAGTACTTC
TRBD1	NA	TRBV7-9	TRBJ2-4	CASSPHLGRGTKNIQYF	TGTGCCAGCAGCCCGCATCTGGGCAGGGGGACCAAAAACATTCAGTACTTC
NA	NA	TRBV7-2	TRBJ2-7	CASSLTDGDSYEQYF	TGTGCCAGCAGCCTGACCGACGGGGACTCCTACGAGCAGTACTTC
TRBD1	many	TRBV28	TRBJ2-7	CASREGQSSYEQYF	TGTGCCAGCCGCGAGGGACAGAGCTCCTACGAGCAGTACTTC
TRBD2	many	TRBV6-1	TRBJ2-3	CASSEIASGADTQYF	TGTGCCAGCAGTGAAATCGCTAGCGGGGCAGATACGCAGTATTTT
TRBD1	many	TRBV12-3/TRBV12-4	TRBJ1-1	CASSLIDRVNTEAFF	TGTGCCAGCAGTTTAATCGACAGGGTGAACACTGAAGCTTTCTTT
TRBD2	many	TRBV10-3	TRBJ2-3	CAIAPLAGGSDTQYF	TGTGCCATCGCTCCACTAGCGGGGGGGTCCGATACGCAGTATTTT
NA	many	TRBV11-2	TRBJ1-2	CASSGLGRSYGYTF	TGTGCCAGCAGCGGGTTAGGACGATCGTATGGCTACACCTTC
NA	many	TRBV28	TRBJ1-5	CASSFETLRGQPQHF	TGTGCCAGCAGTTTTGAAACATTAAGAGGGCAGCCCCAGCATTTT
NA	few	TRBV18	TRBJ2-7	CASSPPTQGGYEQYF	TGTGCCAGCTCACCACCGACCCAGGGAGGTTACGAGCAGTACTTC
NA	many	TRBV11-2	TRBJ2-6	CASSSDGGGANVLTF	TGTGCCAGCAGCTCCGACGGGGGAGGAGCCAACGTCCTGACTTTC
TRBD2	many	TRBV20-1	TRBJ2-5	CSATGGRGAETQYF	TGCAGTGCCACCGGAGGGCGGGGGGCGGAGACCCAGTACTTC
NA	few	TRBV14	TRBJ2-7	CASSQLPGLDYEQYF	TGTGCCAGCAGCCAATTACCGGGACTCGACTACGAGCAGTACTTC
TRBD1	NA	TRBV11-3	TRBJ2-3	CASSLGTGQGTDTQYF	TGTGCCAGCAGCTTAGGTACGGGACAGGGCACAGATACGCAGTATTTT
TRBD1	NA	TRBV11-3	TRBJ1-1	CASSLPRQGADREAFF	TGTGCCAGCAGCTTACCGAGACAGGGGGCGGACCGTGAAGCTTTCTTT